These 21 T cell receptor beta chains came from one sample sequenced in a study of tumor-infiltrating lymphocytes in primary liver carcinoma (dated by TCRdb to the late 2010s). Sequencing relied on an Illumina HiSeq 2500. TCRbeta-specific cDNA was reverse-transcribed from 500 to 550 ng total RNA using a constant-region primer and ProtoScript II reverse transcriptase. Three nested multiplex PCR rounds, following a slightly modified ARM-PCR procedure, were used to build the TCRbeta libraries. Multiplex TRBV1-TRBV30 forward primers and a Cbeta reverse primer were used in the first two PCR rounds, each of which was run for around 10 cycles. The public reads were quality trimmed at Q25 with fastp and then assembled into clones with MiXCR by TCRdb, keeping productive beta chains. Each entry merges the rows of one CDR3 protein and shows their most common DNA and genes. The sample contains around 120,000 distinct CDR3 sequences, under 70% of them found a single time. The ten largest make up over 6.5% of the sample.

Without any cell sorting, total RNA and DNA were co-extracted from approximately 22-30 mg of bulk tissue using the AllPrep DNA/RNA mini kit. The sequenced material came from tumor-adjacent normal liver tissue. Receptors originate from an older woman with primary liver carcinoma and hepatitis B virus infection.

To note about this clonotype: A clone one base away is much larger, so this may be a read error. A read error is likely, as this CDR3 ends without the conserved phenylalanine or tryptophan. The gene calls are TRBV6-4 and TRBJ2-1; either TRBD1 or TRBD2 may supply D (5 bases each). In germline, CDR1 is MRHNA, CDR2 SNTAGT. Trimming stripped 6 bases from V and 0 bases from J, with 9 bases between. The CDR3 runs 14 residues. The CDR3 here is CASRRGVSYNEQFL. As DNA, the CDR3 is TGTGCCAGCAGGAGGGGAGTCTCCTACAATGAGCAGTTCCTC.

For this clonotype: The junction departs from germline at one end; a sequencing error may be responsible. V usage is TRBV4-1 and J usage is TRBJ2-3; no firm D call. The CDR3 loop spans 14 amino acids. CDR1 is MGHRA, CDR2 YSYEKL, per germline. CDR3 protein: CASSQGRSTDTHYF. The CDR3 coding sequence is TGCGCCAGCAGCCAAGGCCGGAGCACAGATACGCACTATTTT.

The chain is built from TRBV28 and TRBJ1-1; possibly TRBD1 for D (5 bases). The V end lost 7 bases, the J end lost 11 bases, and 23 bases lay between the germline ends. The germline V gene encodes CDR1 MDHEN and CDR2 SYDVKM. The CDR3 spans 14 residues. The CDR3 reads CASTPREPHLGAFF. The CDR3 bases are TGTGCCAGCACCCCCAGGGAACCGCACCTCGGGGCTTTCTTT.

The V gene is TRBV29-1, the J gene TRBJ1-2; D call uncertain. Germline V CDR1 and CDR2: SQVTM, ANQGSEA. The CDR3 covers 12 residues. The germline V and J ends were trimmed by 0 bases and 8 bases, with 10 bases remaining between them. In DNA, the CDR3 is TGCAGCGTTGAAGATTACCGTTACGGCTACACCTTC. It codes for CSVEDYRYGYTF.

A note on this clonotype: One end of the junction fails to match germline, which may point to a read error. The CDR3 bases are TGTGCCACCAGCTTCCCTAACATCGGGGAGCTGTTTTTT. Amino acids: CATSFPNIGELFF. The chain couples TRBV5-4 to TRBJ2-2, with D hard to call. Germline V gene lookup returns CDR1 SGHNT and CDR2 YYREEE (reference sequence). The CDR3 length is 13 residues.

This clonotype was counted at least ten times. A much larger clone is a single base away; this may be a read error. This chain links TRBV4-1 with TRBJ1-3; D is perhaps TRBD1 (6 bases). The CDR3 loop spans 17 amino acids. Germline loops: CDR1 MGHRA, CDR2 YSYEKL. The CDR3 loop reads CASSQDPGTSSGNTICF. DNA for the CDR3: TGCGCCAGCAGCCAAGACCCCGGGACATCCTCTGGAAACACCATATGTTTT.

Turning to this clonotype: The germline gene is not matched at one end of the junction; a read error may be the cause. The chain combines TRBV29-1 with TRBJ1-3, with D possibly being TRBD1 (5 bases). Germline CDR1 is SQVTM and CDR2 is ANQGSEA. The CDR3 runs to 14 residues. This CDR3 is CSVESTVSGNTIHF. As DNA, the CDR3 is TGCAGCGTTGAATCGACAGTCTCTGGAAACACCATACATTTT.

This clonotype was counted between two and nine times. An end of the junction does not agree with germline; a read error may underlie this. The chain recombines TRBV11-2 with TRBJ2-3; no reliable D call. In germline, CDR1 is SGHAT, CDR2 FQNNGV. The CDR3 loop spans 11 amino acids. CDR3 nucleotide sequence: TGTGCCAGCGGCTCATTAGATATGCAGTATTTT. As protein: CASGSLDMQYF.

This clonotype was seen a few times. The chain has TRBV7-3 and TRBJ2-2; no reliable D call. The CDR3 totals 12 residues. The V end was cut by 5 bases, the J end by 2 bases, with 3 bases between. Germline V gene sequence: CDR1 SGHTA, CDR2 FQGTGA. The CDR3 protein is CASSHNTGELFF. CDR3 bases: TGTGCCAGCAGCCACAACACCGGGGAGCTGTTTTTT.

Only a few counts were recorded for this clonotype. A read error may be the cause here, since a much bigger clone is one base away. This chain's CDR3 is CAICESYEQYF. CDR3 DNA: TGTGCCATCTGTGAGTCCTACGAGCAGTACTTC. The chain recombines TRBV10-3 with TRBJ2-7; D ambiguous. CDR3 length: 11 residues. Germline loops: CDR1 ENHRY, CDR2 SYGVKD.

This clonotype was counted ten times or more. The rearrangement links TRBV6-1 to TRBJ2-3, with TRBD2 as a possible D gene (6 bases). Trimming shortened V by 4 bases and J by 1 base, and 15 bases separated the two germline ends. The CDR3 runs to 16 residues. Germline V gene sequence: CDR1 MNHNS, CDR2 SASEGT. The CDR3 coding sequence is TGTGCCAGCAGTGTCTATCCGGGAGTGCGCACAGATACGCAGTATTTT. It specifies CASSVYPGVRTDTQYF.

About this clonotype: It may be a read error: a sequence one base away is much more abundant. The chain uses TRBV7-9 and TRBJ2-7, with D perhaps matching TRBD1 or TRBD2 (5 bases each). Trimming shortened V by 6 bases and J by 3 bases, and 12 bases separated the two germline ends. This CDR3 is built from 13 residues. Looked up from germline, CDR1 is SEHNR and CDR2 is FQNEAQ (reference sequence). CDR3 protein: CASRAAGNYEQYF. The CDR3 region has the DNA TGTGCCAGCAGAGCGGCAGGGAACTACGAGCAGTACTTC.

Notes on this clonotype: The junction departs from the called germline gene at one end, perhaps through a read error. The rearrangement uses TRBV6-6 and TRBJ2-1; D is uncertain. Germline CDR1 reads MNHNY; CDR2 reads SVGAGI (reference sequence). The CDR3 consists of 16 residues. The CDR3 DNA sequence: TGTGCCAGCAGCCCCGGTGGGATCAGCCCCTACAATGAGAAGTTCTTC. Translating it yields CASSPGGISPYNEKFF.

Only one count was recorded for this clonotype. One junction end disagrees with the germline gene, perhaps due to a read error. V and J are TRBV12-3 or TRBV12-4 and TRBJ2-1, with 10 bases aligning to TRBD2. CDR3 length equals 14 residues. In nucleotides, the CDR3 is TGTGCCAGCAGTTTGAGGGGGAGCGGGAGGGCCGCGGTCTTC. Translation: CASSLRGSGRAAVF.

The rearrangement joins TRBV20-1 to TRBJ1-6; D is ambiguous. CDR3 length: 14 residues. Per germline, CDR1 DFQATT and CDR2 SNEGSKA (reference sequence). With 4 bases removed from V and 5 bases from J, the gap between germline ends came to 12 bases. The CDR3 loop reads CSATEAGDNSPLHF. For the CDR3, the DNA is TGCAGTGCTACTGAAGCCGGAGATAATTCACCCCTCCACTTT.

In regard to this clonotype: This clone may be a read error of a much larger clone one base away. In DNA form, the CDR3 reads TGTGCCAGCTGTTTACGTGGCGGTCGCGGGGGGACTGAAGCTTTCTTT. Translated: CASCLRGGRGGTEAFF. V and J are TRBV28 and TRBJ1-1; D is possibly TRBD1 (5 bases). This CDR3 is 16 amino acids long. The germline V gene has CDR1 MDHEN and CDR2 SYDVKM.

The sample holds many counts of this clonotype. This chain uses TRBV7-9 with TRBJ2-2; perhaps TRBD2 as D (5 bases). CDR3 length: 13 residues. V lost 1 base to trimming and J lost 7 bases, with 7 bases between them. Germline V gives CDR1 SEHNR, CDR2 FQNEAQ (reference sequence). In nucleotides, the CDR3 is TGTGCCAGCAGCTTAGATCGGGGCGGGGAGCTGTTTTTT. It is translated as CASSLDRGGELFF.

Concerning this clonotype: A read error is possible here, since a much larger clone lies one base away. Here the CDR3 DNA reads TGTACCAGCAGCTTAGAAGTTCACGGGGAGCTGTTTTTT. Amino acid sequence: CTSSLEVHGELFF. The V gene is TRBV7-2, the J gene TRBJ2-2; no reliable D call. Trimming took 1 base from V and 7 from J, leaving 7 bases between them. The CDR3 runs 13 residues. Germline CDR1 is SGHTA and CDR2 is FQGNSA.

In the case of this clonotype: The junction and the germline gene differ at one end; a read error may be behind it. The chain is built from TRBV4-1 and TRBJ1-1; D perhaps matches TRBD1 (5 bases). The germline gives CDR1 MGHRA, CDR2 YSYEKL. This CDR3 is 16 amino acids long. CDR3: CTSSQGPGRGYTEAFF. In nucleotides, the CDR3 is TGCACCAGCAGCCAAGGCCCAGGGCGTGGGTACACTGAAGCTTTCTTT.

The sample holds many counts of this clonotype. V usage is TRBV24-1 and J usage is TRBJ2-1, with D unresolved. Per the germline V gene, CDR1 is KGHDR and CDR2 is SFDVKD. Trimming removed 0 bases from V and 0 bases from J, with 8 bases in between. The length of the CDR3 is 16 residues. This CDR3 reads CATSDLQPGSYNEQFF. Here the CDR3 DNA reads TGTGCCACCAGTGATTTGCAACCCGGCTCCTACAATGAGCAGTTCTTC.

In the case of this clonotype: A much larger clone differs by one base, so this may be a read error. This rearrangement joins TRBV7-9 to TRBJ2-2; a possible D gene is TRBD2 (6 bases). Germline V gene sequence: CDR1 SEHNR, CDR2 FQNEAQ (reference sequence). This CDR3 region has 15 residues. The CDR3 nucleotides are TGTGCCAGCAGCTTATACGCGGGAAGCACCGGGGAGCTGCTTTTT. Protein product: CASSLYAGSTGELLF.